What follows are 5 T cell receptor beta chains derived from one specimen sequenced in a study of T cell changes during pregnancy in multiple sclerosis. Assay used: immunoSEQ multiplex PCR; TCRdb lists only in-frame clones, some missing. This table has more than 20,000 clones, 90% appearing once. Source: CD8+ T cells from peripheral blood mononuclear cells, taken in the third trimester of pregnancy. The source is a female donor in good health, enrolled as a control in a pregnancy study.

This chain connects TRBV2 to TRBJ1-3; 8 nucleotides align to TRBD1. V was pared by 3 bases and J by 6 bases, with 4 bases of the junction left unmatched. The CDR3 sequence is 14 residues long. The germline V gene has CDR1 SNHLY and CDR2 FYNNEI. The CDR3 nucleotides are TGTGCCAGCAGTGATCGACAGGGGCTAAACACCATATATTTT. As protein: CASSDRQGLNTIYF.

The chain combines TRBV2 with TRBJ1-1, with D unclear. This CDR3 has 11 residues. From germline, CDR1 is SNHLY and CDR2 FYNNEI. The V end lost 7 bases, the J end lost 5 bases, and 8 bases lay between the germline ends. This CDR3 is CASIISTEAFF. The DNA for the CDR3 is TGTGCCAGCATAATTAGTACTGAAGCTTTCTTT.

The chain has TRBV6-6 and TRBJ2-3; perhaps TRBD2 as D (6 bases). CDR3 length equals 14 residues. Germline CDR1 reads MNHNY; CDR2 reads SVGAGI (reference sequence). V dropped 2 bases and J dropped 2 bases, with 8 bases sitting between them. The CDR3 loop is CASSYAGITDTQYF. CDR3 DNA: TGTGCCAGCAGTTACGCGGGAATCACAGATACGCAGTATTTT.

The rearrangement links TRBV23-1 to TRBJ2-7, with 8 bases that match TRBD1. TRBV23-1 is known as an ORF, though its function is uncertain. This CDR3 is 15 amino acids long. The V segment lost 4 bases and the J segment 2 bases; nucleotides outside the gene matches: 7. The CDR3 coding sequence is TGCGCCAGCAGTCTGGGCAGGGGGCCACCCTACGAGCAGTACTTC. Translating it yields CASSLGRGPPYEQYF.

The CDR3 spells CASSLVDSYYEQYF. CDR3 nucleotides: TGTGCCAGCAGCTTGGTCGACAGTTACTACGAGCAGTACTTC. The V and J genes are TRBV5-6 and TRBJ2-7; possible D gene TRBD1, 5 bases. This CDR3 has 14 amino acids. Trimming left V 0 bases short and J 3 bases short, with 10 bases between. Germline loops: CDR1 SGHDT, CDR2 YYEEEE.